These 5 T cell receptor beta chains originate from one sample sequenced in a study of T cell repertoires in cytomegalovirus infection (dated by TCRdb to the late 2010s). This sample was sequenced with an Illumina HiSeq 1500. The public reads were run again by TCRdb, first through fastp at Q25 and then through MiXCR, and only productive beta chains were kept. CDR3 protein sequences are deduplicated, and each keeps its most common genes and DNA. Within this sample are hundreds of thousands of distinct CDR3 sequences, with over 7.5% of them counted one time only. 4.3% of the sample goes to the ten largest clones. Sequencing was done on a sample of PBMCs. The receptors derive from a human donor in good health (CMV status not recorded). Some clones in this sample may be carry-over from other donors' samples.

This clonotype came up many times. The chain couples TRBV20-1 to TRBJ2-1; TRBD2 aligns across 8 bases. Unmatched junction bases numbered 12, after V lost 4 bases and J lost 4 bases. CDR1 is DFQATT and CDR2 is SNEGSKA in the germline V gene (reference sequence). The CDR3 is made up of 16 amino acids. This CDR3 reads CSAMGTAGGGYNEQFF. CDR3 nucleotides: TGCAGTGCTATGGGGACGGCGGGAGGAGGTTACAATGAGCAGTTCTTC.

This clonotype was seen only a few times. The chain uses TRBV19 and TRBJ2-1; TRBD2 matches at 12 bases. Germline-derived CDR1 and CDR2 are LNHDA and SQIVND (reference sequence). The CDR3 contains 20 residues. V trimming: 3 bases; J trimming: 2 bases; junction bases outside the gene matches: 14. CDR3 amino acids: CASSILPQGRLAGAYNEQFF. The DNA for the CDR3 is TGTGCCAGTAGTATCCTCCCTCAGGGGAGACTAGCGGGAGCCTACAATGAGCAGTTCTTC.

In this sample, this clonotype turned up many times. This sequence joins TRBV7-2 and TRBJ2-5; 9 bases match TRBD2. The CDR3 sequence is 14 residues long. With V trimmed by 2 bases and J by 5 bases, 3 bases remained unmatched. Per the germline V gene, CDR1 is SGHTA and CDR2 is FQGNSA. Written as DNA, the CDR3 is TGTGCCAGCAGCTTACTAGCGGGAAGGGAGACCCAGTACTTC. Amino acid sequence: CASSLLAGRETQYF.

This clonotype has more than one count but fewer than ten. Here the CDR3 DNA reads TGTGCCAGCAGCTTAATTGGCGGGACAGGAGAAGAGACCCAGTACTTC. Its translation: CASSLIGGTGEETQYF. The chain recombines TRBV7-7 with TRBJ2-5; TRBD1 aligns across 8 bases. V lost 2 bases to trimming and J lost 3 bases; unmatched junction nucleotides: 8. Per the germline V gene, CDR1 is SSHAT and CDR2 is FNYEAQ (reference sequence). The CDR3 has 16 amino acids.

The rearrangement joins TRBV20-1 to TRBJ2-2; D perhaps matches TRBD1 (5 bases). Germline CDR1 reads DFQATT; CDR2 reads SNEGSKA (reference sequence). V was shortened by 0 bases and J by 0 bases, with 11 bases between the two germline ends. The CDR3 covers 16 residues. Written as DNA, the CDR3 is TGCAGTGCTAGAGATCAGGGCACCGCGAACACCGGGGAGCTGTTTTTT. Translated, it gives CSARDQGTANTGELFF.